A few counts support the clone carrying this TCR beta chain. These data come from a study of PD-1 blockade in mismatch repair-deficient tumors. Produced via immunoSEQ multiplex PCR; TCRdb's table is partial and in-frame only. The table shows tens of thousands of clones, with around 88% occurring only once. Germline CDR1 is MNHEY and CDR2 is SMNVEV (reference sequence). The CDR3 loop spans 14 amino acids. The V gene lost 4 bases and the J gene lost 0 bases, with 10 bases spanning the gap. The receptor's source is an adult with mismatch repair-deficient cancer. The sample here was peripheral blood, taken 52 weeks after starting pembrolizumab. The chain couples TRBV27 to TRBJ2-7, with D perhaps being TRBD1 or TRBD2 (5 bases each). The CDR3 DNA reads TGTGCCAGCAGTTCCGCCGGGGCCTCCTACGAGCAGTACTTC. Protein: CASSSAGASYEQYF.